The T cell receptor beta chain described here comes from a study of blood T cell repertoires in COVID-19. On the study more broadly: Samples came from the United States, Italy and Spain, spanning acute and convalescent COVID-19.

Clones were sequenced by immunoSEQ multiplex PCR, and TCRdb holds only the in-frame ones, with some missing. The sample includes approximately 240,000 clones, approximately 86% of them seen just once. The CDR3 is made up of 14 amino acids. In germline, CDR1 is LGHDT, CDR2 YNNKEL (reference sequence). After removal of 4 bases from V and 4 bases from J, the junction contained 6 bases not matched to a gene. The chain is built from TRBV3-1 (or the pseudogene TRBV3-2) and TRBJ1-1, with 7 bases identical to TRBD1. Specimen: peripheral blood. The sequence derives from a woman older than 75 with active or convalescent COVID-19. DNA for the CDR3: TGTGCCAGCAGCCCCAAGACAGGGACCACTGAAGCTTTCTTT. Its protein product is CASSPKTGTTEAFF.